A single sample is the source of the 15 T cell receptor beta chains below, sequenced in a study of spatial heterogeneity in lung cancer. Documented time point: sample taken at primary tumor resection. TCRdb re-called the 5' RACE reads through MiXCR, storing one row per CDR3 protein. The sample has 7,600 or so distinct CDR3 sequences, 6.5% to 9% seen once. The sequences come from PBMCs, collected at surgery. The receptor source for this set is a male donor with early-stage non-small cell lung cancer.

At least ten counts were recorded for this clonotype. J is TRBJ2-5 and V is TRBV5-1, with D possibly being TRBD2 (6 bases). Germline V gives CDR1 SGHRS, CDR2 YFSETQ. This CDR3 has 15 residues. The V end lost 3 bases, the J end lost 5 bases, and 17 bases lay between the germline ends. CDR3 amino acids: CASSSNSGTGETQYF. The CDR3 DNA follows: TGCGCCAGCAGCTCGAATTCCGGGACTGGGGAGACCCAGTACTTC. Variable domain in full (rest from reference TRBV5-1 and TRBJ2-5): KAGVTQTPRYLIKTRGQQVTLSCSPISGHRSVSWYQQTPGQGLQFLFEYFSETQRNKGNFPGRFSGRQFSNSRSEMNVSTLELGDSALYLCASSSNSGTGETQYFGPGTRLLVL.

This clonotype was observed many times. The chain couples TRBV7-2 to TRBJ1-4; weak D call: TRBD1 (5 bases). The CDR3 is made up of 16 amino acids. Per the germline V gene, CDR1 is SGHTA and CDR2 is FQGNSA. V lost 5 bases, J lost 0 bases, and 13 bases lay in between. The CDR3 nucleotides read TGTGCCAGCAGCCTTAGACAGCTTGCAACTAATGAAAAACTGTTTTTT. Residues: CASSLRQLATNEKLFF.

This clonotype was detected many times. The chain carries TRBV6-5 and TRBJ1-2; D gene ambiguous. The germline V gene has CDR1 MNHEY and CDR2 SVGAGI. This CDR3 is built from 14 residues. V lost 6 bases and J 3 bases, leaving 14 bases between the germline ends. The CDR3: CASRPTTPDYGYTF. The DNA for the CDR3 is TGTGCCAGCAGGCCCACAACACCGGACTATGGCTACACCTTC.

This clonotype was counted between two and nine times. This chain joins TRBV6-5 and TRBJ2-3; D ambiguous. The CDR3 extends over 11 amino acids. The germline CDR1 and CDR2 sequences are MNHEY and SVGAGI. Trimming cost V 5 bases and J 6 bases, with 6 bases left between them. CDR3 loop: CASSRDDTQYF. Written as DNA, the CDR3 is TGTGCCAGCAGTAGGGATGATACGCAGTATTTT.

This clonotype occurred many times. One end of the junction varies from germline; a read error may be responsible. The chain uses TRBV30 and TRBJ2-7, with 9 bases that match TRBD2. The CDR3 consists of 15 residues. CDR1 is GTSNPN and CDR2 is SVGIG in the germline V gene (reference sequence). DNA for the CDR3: TGTGCCTGGAGTGTACCCAGGGTAGCGGGAGTATGGGTCGGCTTC. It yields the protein CAWSVPRVAGVWVGF.

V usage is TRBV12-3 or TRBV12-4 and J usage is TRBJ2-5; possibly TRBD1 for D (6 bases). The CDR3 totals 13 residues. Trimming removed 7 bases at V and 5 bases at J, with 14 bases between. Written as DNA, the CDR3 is TGTGCCAGCATCCACAGGGAGCCGGAGACCCAGTACTTC. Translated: CASIHREPETQYF.

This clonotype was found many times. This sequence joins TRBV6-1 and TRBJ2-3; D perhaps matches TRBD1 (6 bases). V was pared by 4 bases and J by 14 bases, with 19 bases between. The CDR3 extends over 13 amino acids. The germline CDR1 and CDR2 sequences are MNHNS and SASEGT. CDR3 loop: CASSGPPGALAYF. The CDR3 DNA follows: TGTGCCAGCAGTGGACCCCCAGGGGCCTTGGCGTATTTT.

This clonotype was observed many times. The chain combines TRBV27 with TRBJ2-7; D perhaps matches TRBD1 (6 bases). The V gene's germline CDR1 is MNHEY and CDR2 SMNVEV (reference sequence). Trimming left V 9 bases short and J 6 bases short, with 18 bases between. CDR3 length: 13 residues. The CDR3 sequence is CASNNRASSEQYF. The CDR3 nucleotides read TGTGCCAGTAACAACAGGGCCAGTTCCGAGCAGTACTTC.

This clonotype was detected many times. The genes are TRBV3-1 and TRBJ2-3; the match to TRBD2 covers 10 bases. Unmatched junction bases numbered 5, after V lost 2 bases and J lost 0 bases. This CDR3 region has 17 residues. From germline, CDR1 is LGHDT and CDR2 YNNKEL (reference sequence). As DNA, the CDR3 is TGTGCCAGCAGCCAAAATCTAGCGGGGGCGAGCACAGATACGCAGTATTTT. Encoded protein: CASSQNLAGASTDTQYF.

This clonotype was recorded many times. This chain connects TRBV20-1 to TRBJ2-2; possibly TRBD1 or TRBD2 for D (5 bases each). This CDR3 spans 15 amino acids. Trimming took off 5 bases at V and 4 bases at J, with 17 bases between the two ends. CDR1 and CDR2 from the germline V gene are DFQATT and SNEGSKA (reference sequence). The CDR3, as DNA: TGCAGTGCTCTACTGACCCGGGGCATCACCGGGGAGCTGTTTTTT. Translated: CSALLTRGITGELFF.

Here the CDR3 reads CASSRGTQNYGYTF. The CDR3 nucleotides read TGTGCCAGCAGCCGCGGGACACAGAACTATGGCTACACCTTC. V is TRBV7-8 and J is TRBJ1-2; tentative D call: TRBD1 (6 bases). Germline V gene sequence: CDR1 SGHVS, CDR2 FQNEAQ. The germline V and J ends were trimmed by 5 bases and 2 bases, with 12 bases remaining between them. The CDR3 is 14 amino acids.

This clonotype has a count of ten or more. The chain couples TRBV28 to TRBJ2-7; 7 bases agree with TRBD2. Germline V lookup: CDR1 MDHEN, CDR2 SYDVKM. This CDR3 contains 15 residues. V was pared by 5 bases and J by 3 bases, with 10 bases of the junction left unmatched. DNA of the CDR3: TGTGCCAGCAGTCTCGGATCCGGGACTAACTACGAGCAGTACTTC. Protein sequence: CASSLGSGTNYEQYF.

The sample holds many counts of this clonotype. The CDR3 spells CASSASQSYGYTF. For the CDR3, the DNA is TGTGCCAGCAGCGCGAGCCAATCGTATGGCTACACCTTC. This chain connects TRBV14 to TRBJ1-2; D gene uncertain. Germline assignment: CDR1 SGHDN and CDR2 FVKESK. Trimming took 5 bases from V and 5 from J, leaving 12 bases between them. CDR3 length equals 13 residues.

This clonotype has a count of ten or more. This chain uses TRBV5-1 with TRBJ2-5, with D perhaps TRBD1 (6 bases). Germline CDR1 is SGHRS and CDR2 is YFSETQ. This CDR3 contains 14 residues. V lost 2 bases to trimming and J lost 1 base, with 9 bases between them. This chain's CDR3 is CASSLQGSQETQYF. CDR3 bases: TGCGCCAGCAGCTTACAGGGTTCCCAAGAGACCCAGTACTTC.

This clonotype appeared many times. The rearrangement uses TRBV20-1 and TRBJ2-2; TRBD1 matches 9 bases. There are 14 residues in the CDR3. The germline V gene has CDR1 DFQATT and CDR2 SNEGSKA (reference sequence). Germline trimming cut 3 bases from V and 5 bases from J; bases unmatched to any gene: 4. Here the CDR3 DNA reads TGCAGTGCTAGTGACAGGGGGGAAACCGGGGAGCTGTTTTTT. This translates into CSASDRGETGELFF.